What follows describes a single TCR beta chain. The data were produced by immunoSEQ multiplex PCR, yet TCRdb's version contains in-frame clones alone and is incomplete. The sample has approximately 65,000 clones, around 91% seen once; the top ten hold less than 1.5%. Germline V gene data show CDR1 as SQVTM and CDR2 as ANQGSEA. The CDR3 contains 12 residues. Trimming shortened V by 6 bases and J by 3 bases, and 12 bases separated the two germline ends. This sample is part of a study of T cell changes during pregnancy in multiple sclerosis. The chain links TRBV29-1 to TRBJ2-7; D unresolved. The sequencing here drew on peripheral blood, taken in the third trimester of pregnancy. The sequence was obtained from a female donor in good health, enrolled as a control in a pregnancy study. CDR3 sequence: CSVESNRYEQYF. In DNA form, the CDR3 reads TGCAGCGTCGAGAGTAACCGCTACGAGCAGTACTTC.